This T cell receptor beta chain derives from a study of T cell changes during pregnancy in multiple sclerosis. The CDR3 spans 14 residues. Trimming removed 6 bases from V and 1 base from J; junction bases left unmatched: 2. The germline V gene has CDR1 SGHVS and CDR2 FQNEAQ. The repertoire was sequenced with immunoSEQ multiplex PCR; TCRdb's copy has only in-frame clones and lacks some. Among under 65,000 clones listed, roughly nine tenths were seen once. The source was peripheral blood, collected in the first trimester of pregnancy. The chain combines TRBV7-8 with TRBJ2-3; 9 nucleotides match TRBD2. The source is a female donor in good health, enrolled as a control in a pregnancy study. This CDR3 is CASRRGGGTDTQYF. The DNA of the CDR3 is TGTGCCAGCAGGCGGGGGGGAGGCACAGATACGCAGTATTTT.